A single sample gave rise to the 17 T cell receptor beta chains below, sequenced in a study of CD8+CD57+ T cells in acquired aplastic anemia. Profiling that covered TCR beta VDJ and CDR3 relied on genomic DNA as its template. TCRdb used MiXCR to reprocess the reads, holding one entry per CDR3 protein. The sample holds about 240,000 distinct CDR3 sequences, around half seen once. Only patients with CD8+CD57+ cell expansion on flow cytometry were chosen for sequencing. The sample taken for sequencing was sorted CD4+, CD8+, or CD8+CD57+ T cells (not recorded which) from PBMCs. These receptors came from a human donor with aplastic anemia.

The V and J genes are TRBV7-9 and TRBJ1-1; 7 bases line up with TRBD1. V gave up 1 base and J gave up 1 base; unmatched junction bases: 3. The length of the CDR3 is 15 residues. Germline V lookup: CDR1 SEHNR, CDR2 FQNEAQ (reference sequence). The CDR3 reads CASSLGDRTNTEAFF. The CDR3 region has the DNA TGTGCCAGCAGCTTAGGGGACAGAACGAACACTGAAGCTTTCTTT. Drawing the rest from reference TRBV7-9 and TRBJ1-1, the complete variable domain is DTGVSQNPRHKITKRGQNVTFRCDPISEHNRLYWYRQTLGQGPEFLTYFQNEAQLEKSRLLSDRFSAERPKGSFSTLEIQRTEQGDSAMYLCASSLGDRTNTEAFFGQGTRLTVV.

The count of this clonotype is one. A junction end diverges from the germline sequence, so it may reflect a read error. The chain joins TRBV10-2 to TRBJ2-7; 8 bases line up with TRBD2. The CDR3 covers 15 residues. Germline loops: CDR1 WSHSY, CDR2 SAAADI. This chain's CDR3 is CASSIAGGGSYEQYF. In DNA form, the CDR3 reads TGTGCCAGTAGTATTGCGGGGGGCGGCTCCTACGAGCAGTACTTC.

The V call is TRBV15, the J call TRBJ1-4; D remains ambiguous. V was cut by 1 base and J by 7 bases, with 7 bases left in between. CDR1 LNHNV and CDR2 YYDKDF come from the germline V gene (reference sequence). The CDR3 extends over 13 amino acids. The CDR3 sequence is CATSRGPGEKLFF. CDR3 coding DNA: TGTGCCACCAGCAGAGGTCCCGGTGAAAAACTGTTTTTT.

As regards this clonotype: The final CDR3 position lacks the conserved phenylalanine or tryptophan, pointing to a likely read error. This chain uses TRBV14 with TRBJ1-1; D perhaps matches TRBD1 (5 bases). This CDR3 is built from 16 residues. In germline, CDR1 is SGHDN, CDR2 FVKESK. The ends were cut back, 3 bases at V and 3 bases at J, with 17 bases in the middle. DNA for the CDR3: TGTGCCAGCAGCCAGGGACGCGCCACCTGGGACACTGAAGCTTTCCTT. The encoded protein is CASSQGRATWDTEAFL.

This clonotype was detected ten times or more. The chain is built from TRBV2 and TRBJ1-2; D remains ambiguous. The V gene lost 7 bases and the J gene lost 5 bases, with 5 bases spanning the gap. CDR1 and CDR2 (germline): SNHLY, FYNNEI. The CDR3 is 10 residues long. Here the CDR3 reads CASNGYGYTF. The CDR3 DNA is TGTGCCAGCAACGGTTATGGCTACACCTTC.

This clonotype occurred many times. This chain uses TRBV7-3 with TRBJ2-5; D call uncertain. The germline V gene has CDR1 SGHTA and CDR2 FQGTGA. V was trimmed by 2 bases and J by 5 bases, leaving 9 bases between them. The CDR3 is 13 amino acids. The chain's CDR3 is CASSLGVGETQYF. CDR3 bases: TGTGCCAGCAGCTTAGGGGTCGGGGAGACCCAGTACTTC.

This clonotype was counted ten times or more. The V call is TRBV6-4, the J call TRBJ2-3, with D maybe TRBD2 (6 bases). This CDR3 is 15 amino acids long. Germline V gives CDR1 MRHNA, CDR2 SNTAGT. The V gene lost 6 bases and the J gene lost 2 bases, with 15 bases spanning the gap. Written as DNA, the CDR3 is TGTGCCAGCAGACCCACGGGGGAAATCACAGATACGCAGTATTTT. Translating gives CASRPTGEITDTQYF.

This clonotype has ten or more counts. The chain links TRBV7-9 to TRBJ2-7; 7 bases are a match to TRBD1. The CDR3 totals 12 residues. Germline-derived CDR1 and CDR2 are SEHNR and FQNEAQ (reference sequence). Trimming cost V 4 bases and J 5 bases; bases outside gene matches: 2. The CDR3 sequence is CASSSDRNEQYF. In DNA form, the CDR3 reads TGTGCCAGCAGCTCGGACAGGAACGAGCAGTACTTC.

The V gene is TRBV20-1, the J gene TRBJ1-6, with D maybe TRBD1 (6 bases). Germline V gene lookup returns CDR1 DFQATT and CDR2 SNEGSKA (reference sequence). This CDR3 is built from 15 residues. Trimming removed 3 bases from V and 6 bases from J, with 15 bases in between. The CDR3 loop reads CSASPPDRFNSPLHF. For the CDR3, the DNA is TGCAGTGCTAGCCCCCCAGACAGGTTTAATTCACCCCTCCACTTT.

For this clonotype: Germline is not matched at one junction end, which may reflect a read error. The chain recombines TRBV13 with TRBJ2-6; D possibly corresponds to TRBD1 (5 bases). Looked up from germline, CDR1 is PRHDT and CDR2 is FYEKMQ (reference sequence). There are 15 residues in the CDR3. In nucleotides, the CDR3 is TGTGCCAGCAGCCCCCCGGAATCTGGGGCCGACGTCCTGACTTTC. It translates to CASSPPESGADVLTF.

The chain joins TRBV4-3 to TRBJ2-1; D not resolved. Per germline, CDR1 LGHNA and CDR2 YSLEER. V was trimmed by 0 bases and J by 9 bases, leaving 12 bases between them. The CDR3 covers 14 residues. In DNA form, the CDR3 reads TGCGCCAGCAGCCAAGATCCCGATCCGGGTGAGCAGTTCTTC. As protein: CASSQDPDPGEQFF.

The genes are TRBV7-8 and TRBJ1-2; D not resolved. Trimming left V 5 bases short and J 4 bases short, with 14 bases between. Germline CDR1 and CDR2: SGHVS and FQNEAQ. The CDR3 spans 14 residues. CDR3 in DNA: TGTGCCAGCAGCCCTGCCGGTAGTAGCTATGGCTACACCTTC. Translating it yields CASSPAGSSYGYTF.

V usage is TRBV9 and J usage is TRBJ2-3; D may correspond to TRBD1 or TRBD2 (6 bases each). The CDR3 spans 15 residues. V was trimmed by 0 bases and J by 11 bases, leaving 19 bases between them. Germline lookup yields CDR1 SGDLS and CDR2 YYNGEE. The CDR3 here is CASSVEGGPYNEQYF. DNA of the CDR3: TGTGCCAGCAGCGTAGAGGGGGGCCCTTACAATGAGCAGTATTTT. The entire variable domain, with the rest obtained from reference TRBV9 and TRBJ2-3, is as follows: DSGVTQTPKHLITATGQRVTLRCSPRSGDLSVYWYQQSLDQGLQFLIQYYNGEERAKGNILERFSAQQFPDLHSELNLSSLELGDSALYFCASSVEGGPYNEQYFGPGTRLTVL.

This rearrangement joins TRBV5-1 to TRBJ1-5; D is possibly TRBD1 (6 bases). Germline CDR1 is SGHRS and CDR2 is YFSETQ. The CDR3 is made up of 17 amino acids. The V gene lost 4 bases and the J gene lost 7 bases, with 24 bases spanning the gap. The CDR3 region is CASSTHTSGGVIQPQHF. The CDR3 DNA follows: TGCGCCAGCAGCACACATACTAGCGGGGGCGTAATCCAGCCCCAGCATTTT.

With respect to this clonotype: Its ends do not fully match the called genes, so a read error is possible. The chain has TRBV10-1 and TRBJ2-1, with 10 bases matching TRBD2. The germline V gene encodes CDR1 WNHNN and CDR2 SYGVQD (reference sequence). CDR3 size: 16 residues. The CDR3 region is CASSPSGGGSYNEQFF. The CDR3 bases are TGTGCCAGCAGCCCAAGCGGGGGGGGTTCCTACAATGAGCAGTTCTTC.

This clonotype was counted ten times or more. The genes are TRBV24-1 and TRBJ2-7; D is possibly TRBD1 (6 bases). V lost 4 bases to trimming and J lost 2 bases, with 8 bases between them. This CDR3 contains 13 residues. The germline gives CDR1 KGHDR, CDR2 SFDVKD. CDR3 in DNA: TGTGCCACCAGTGACAGGGGAACCTACGAGCAGTACTTC. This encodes CATSDRGTYEQYF.

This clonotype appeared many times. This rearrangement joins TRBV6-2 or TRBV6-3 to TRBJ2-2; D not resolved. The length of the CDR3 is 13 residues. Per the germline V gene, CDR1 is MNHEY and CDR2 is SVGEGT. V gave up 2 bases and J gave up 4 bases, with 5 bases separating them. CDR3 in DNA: TGTGCCAGCAGTTACGGGTTCACCGGGGAGCTGTTTTTT. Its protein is CASSYGFTGELFF.